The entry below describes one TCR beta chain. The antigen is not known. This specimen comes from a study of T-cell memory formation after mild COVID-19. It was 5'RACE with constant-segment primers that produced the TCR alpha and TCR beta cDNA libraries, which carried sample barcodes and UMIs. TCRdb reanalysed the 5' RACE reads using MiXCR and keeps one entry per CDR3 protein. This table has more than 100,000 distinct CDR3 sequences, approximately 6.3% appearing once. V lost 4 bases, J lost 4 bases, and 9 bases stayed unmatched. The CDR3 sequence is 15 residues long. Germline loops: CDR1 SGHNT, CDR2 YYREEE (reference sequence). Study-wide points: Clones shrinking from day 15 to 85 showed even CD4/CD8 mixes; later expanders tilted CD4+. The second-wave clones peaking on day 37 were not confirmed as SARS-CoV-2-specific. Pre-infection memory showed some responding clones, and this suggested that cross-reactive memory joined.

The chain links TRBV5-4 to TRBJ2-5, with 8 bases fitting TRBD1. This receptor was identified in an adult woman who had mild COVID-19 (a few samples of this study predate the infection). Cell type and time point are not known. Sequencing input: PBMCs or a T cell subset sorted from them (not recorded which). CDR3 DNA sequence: TGTGCCAGCAGCCCGCAGGGGGCTGGAGTAGAGACCCAGTACTTC. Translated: CASSPQGAGVETQYF.